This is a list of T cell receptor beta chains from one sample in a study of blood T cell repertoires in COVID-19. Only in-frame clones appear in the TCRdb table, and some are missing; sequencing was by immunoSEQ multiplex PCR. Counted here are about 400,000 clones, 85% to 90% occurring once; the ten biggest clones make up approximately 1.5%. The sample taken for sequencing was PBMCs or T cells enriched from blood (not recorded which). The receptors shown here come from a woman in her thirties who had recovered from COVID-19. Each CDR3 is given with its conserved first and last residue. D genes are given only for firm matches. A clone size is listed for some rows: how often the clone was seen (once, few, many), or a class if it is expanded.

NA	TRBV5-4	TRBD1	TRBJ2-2	CASSPRTGFHTGELFF	TGTGCCAGCAGCCCTCGGACAGGGTTTCACACCGGGGAGCTGTTTTTT
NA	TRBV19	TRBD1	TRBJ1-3	CASRDRGSGNTIYF	TGTGCCAGTAGAGACAGGGGTTCTGGAAACACCATATATTTT
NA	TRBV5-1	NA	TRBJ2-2	CASSWARDGSGELFF	TGCGCCAGCAGCTGGGCGAGGGATGGGTCCGGGGAGCTGTTTTTT
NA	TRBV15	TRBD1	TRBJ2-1	CATSTGGNEQFF	TGTGCCACCAGCACAGGGGGCAATGAGCAGTTCTTC
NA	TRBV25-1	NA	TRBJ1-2	CASSEFGQNYGYTF	TGTGCCAGCAGTGAATTCGGACAAAATTATGGCTACACCTTC
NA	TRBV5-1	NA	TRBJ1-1	CASRSQQGLTEAFF	TGCGCCAGCAGATCGCAACAGGGCCTCACTGAAGCTTTCTTT
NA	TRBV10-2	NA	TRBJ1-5	CASRAGGRSWDSNQPQHF	TGCGCCAGCAGGGCGGGAGGTAGGTCGTGGGATAGCAATCAGCCCCAGCATTTT
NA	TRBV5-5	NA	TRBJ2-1	CASSFKSGYNEQFF	TGTGCCAGCAGCTTTAAATCCGGGTACAATGAGCAGTTCTTC
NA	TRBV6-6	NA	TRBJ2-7	CATHGPRQVYEQYF	TGTGCCACCCACGGACCACGACAGGTCTACGAGCAGTACTTC
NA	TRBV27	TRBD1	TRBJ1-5	CASSPRDSSNQPQHF	TGTGCCAGCAGTCCAAGGGACAGCAGCAATCAGCCCCAGCATTTT
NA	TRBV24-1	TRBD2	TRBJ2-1	CATSAETSVDEQFF	TGTGCCACCAGTGCAGAGACTAGCGTTGATGAGCAGTTCTTC
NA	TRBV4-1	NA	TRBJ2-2	CASSPIIRAASNTGELFF	TGCGCCAGCAGCCCGATAATCAGGGCGGCATCTAACACCGGGGAGCTGTTTTTT
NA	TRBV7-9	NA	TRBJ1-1	CASSLVAGDTEAFF	TGTGCCAGCAGCTTAGTGGCAGGGGACACTGAAGCTTTCTTT
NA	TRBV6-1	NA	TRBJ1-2	CASSEGTFYGYTF	TGTGCCAGCAGTGAAGGGACATTCTATGGCTACACCTTC
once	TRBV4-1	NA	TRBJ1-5	CASSQDLYSPGVQPQHF	TGCGCCAGCAGCCAAGATTTATACAGTCCGGGGGTTCAGCCCCAGCATTTT
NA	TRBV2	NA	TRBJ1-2	CARGNPGVRGGYTF	TGTGCCAGGGGGAATCCGGGTGTCCGGGGTGGCTACACCTTC
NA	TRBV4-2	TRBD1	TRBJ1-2	CASSQDTTGNSYGYTF	TGTGCCAGCAGCCAGGATACGACAGGGAACTCATATGGCTACACCTTC
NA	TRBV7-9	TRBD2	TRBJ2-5	CASRPMGGDQETQYF	TGTGCCAGCAGACCCATGGGGGGGGACCAAGAGACCCAGTACTTC
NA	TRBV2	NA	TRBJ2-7	CASSERGNEQYF	TGTGCCAGCAGTGAACGGGGGAACGAGCAGTACTTC
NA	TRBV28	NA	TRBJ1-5	CASSLPGVRVQPQHF	TGTGCCAGCAGTTTACCAGGGGTGCGGGTTCAGCCCCAGCATTTT
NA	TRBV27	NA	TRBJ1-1	CASKGVGATEAFF	TGTGCCAGCAAAGGGGTTGGAGCCACTGAAGCTTTCTTT
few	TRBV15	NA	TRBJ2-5	CATSSRTGQGETQYF	TGTGCCACCAGCAGTAGAACAGGGCAAGGGGAGACCCAGTACTTC
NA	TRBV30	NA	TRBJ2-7	CAWSFQNTYEQYF	TGTGCCTGGAGTTTCCAGAATACCTACGAGCAGTACTTC
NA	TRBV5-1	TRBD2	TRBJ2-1	CASSLGSGSENEQFF	TGCGCCAGCAGCTTGGGTAGCGGGAGTGAAAATGAGCAGTTCTTC
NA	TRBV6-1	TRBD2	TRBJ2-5	CASSELAGSQETQYF	TGTGCCAGCAGTGAGCTAGCGGGGTCCCAAGAGACCCAGTACTTC
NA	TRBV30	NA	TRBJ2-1	CACTKWGGQFF	TGTGCCTGTACGAAATGGGGAGGGCAGTTCTTC
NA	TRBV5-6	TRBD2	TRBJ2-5	CASRGLAGFQETQYF	TGTGCCAGCAGAGGACTAGCGGGGTTTCAAGAGACCCAGTACTTC
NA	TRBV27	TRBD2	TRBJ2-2	CASSLGALAGALTTGELFF	TGTGCCAGCAGTTTAGGGGCACTAGCGGGAGCCCTGACCACCGGGGAGCTGTTTTTT
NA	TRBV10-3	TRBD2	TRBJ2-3	CAISDPSGSSGDTQYF	TGTGCCATCAGTGACCCTAGCGGGAGCTCCGGGGATACGCAGTATTTT
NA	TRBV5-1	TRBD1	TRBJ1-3	CASSSFVGTGGNTIYF	TGCGCCAGCAGCTCTTTTGTGGGGACAGGGGGAAACACCATATATTTT
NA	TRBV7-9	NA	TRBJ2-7	CASSSTYEQYF	TGTGCCAGCAGCTCTACCTACGAGCAGTACTTC
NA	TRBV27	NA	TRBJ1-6	CASREPYNSPLHF	TGTGCCAGCAGGGAGCCTTATAATTCACCCCTCCACTTT
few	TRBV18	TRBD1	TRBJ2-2	CASSPVGQGVSGELFF	TGTGCCAGCTCACCCGTGGGACAGGGAGTATCCGGGGAGCTGTTTTTT
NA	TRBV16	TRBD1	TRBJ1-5	CASSQWDRGNQPQHF	TGTGCCAGCAGCCAGTGGGACAGGGGGAATCAGCCCCAGCATTTT
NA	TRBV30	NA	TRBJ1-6	CALVGGLGNSPLHF	TGTGCCCTAGTAGGGGGTTTGGGCAATTCACCCCTCCACTTT
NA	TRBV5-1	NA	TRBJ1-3	CASSSGSLGNTIYF	TGCGCCAGCAGCTCCGGGAGCCTTGGAAACACCATATATTTT
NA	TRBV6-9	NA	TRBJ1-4	CASSYAGIVEKLFF	TGTGCCAGCAGTTATGCGGGGATCGTTGAAAAACTGTTTTTT
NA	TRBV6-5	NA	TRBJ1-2	CASSYVGSGYTF	TGTGCCAGCAGTTACGTCGGTAGTGGCTACACCTTC
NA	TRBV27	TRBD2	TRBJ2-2	CASSSRLADVNTGELFF	TGTGCCAGCAGTTCCAGACTAGCGGATGTTAACACCGGGGAGCTGTTTTTT
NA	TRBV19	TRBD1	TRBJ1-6	CASRDRDSYNSPLHF	TGTGCCAGTAGGGACAGGGACTCCTATAATTCACCCCTCCACTTT
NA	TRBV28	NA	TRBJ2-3	CASSSGEGLYF	TGTGCCAGCAGTTCAGGAGAGGGACTGTATTTT
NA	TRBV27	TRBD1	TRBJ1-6	CASSRDRGLYSPLHF	TGTGCCAGCAGCCGGGACAGGGGGCTTTATTCACCCCTCCACTTT
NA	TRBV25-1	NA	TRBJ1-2	CASSEYYGTPGYGYTF	TGTGCCAGCAGTGAATACTACGGGACTCCGGGCTATGGCTACACCTTC
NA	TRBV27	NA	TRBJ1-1	CASSQSNPGGTEAFF	TGTGCCAGCAGTCAAAGCAATCCGGGGGGCACTGAAGCTTTCTTT
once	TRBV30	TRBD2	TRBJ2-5	CAQGLAGGLYF	TGTGCCCAGGGACTAGCGGGGGGGCTGTACTTC
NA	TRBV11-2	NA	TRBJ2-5	CASSPFRGTQYF	TGTGCCAGCAGCCCCTTTCGCGGGACCCAGTACTTC
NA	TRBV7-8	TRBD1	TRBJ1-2	CASSWTGGNMEGYTF	TGTGCCAGCAGCTGGACAGGGGGCAATATGGAGGGCTACACCTTC
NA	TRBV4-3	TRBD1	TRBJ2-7	CASSQDRGQGYEQYF	TGCGCCAGCAGCCAAGATAGGGGACAGGGCTACGAGCAGTACTTC